Listed below are T cell receptor beta chains from one sample, sequenced in a study of early T cells in non-severe SARS-CoV-2 infection. From the 5' RACE reads, TCRdb called clonotypes with MiXCR, one entry per CDR3 protein. Of about 64,000 distinct CDR3 sequences in the sample, around 20% were seen once. Sequences were derived from whole blood, sampled at baseline. Source of these receptors: an adult who was a healthcare worker with PCR-confirmed SARS-CoV-2 infection or an uninfected control (not recorded which). Both conserved end residues are part of each CDR3. Each record gives: CDR3 DNA, CDR3 protein, J gene, D gene, V gene, clone size. The D gene is left open where the match is weak. A clone size is listed for some rows: how often the clone was seen (once, few, many), or a class if it is expanded.

TGTGCCAGCGGAGCGGGTCAAGAGACCCAGTACTTC,CASGAGQETQYF,TRBJ2-5,.,TRBV14,.
TGTGCCAGCAGTTTCGAGACCGGGGGGGATGAGCAGTTCTTC,CASSFETGGDEQFF,TRBJ2-1,TRBD2,TRBV27,.
TGCAGTGCTAGAACGAGCTCCTATAATTCACCCCTCCACTTT,CSARTSSYNSPLHF,TRBJ1-6,.,TRBV20-1,.
TGTGCCAGCAGCTTGGACAGGGCGGGAGAGCAGTACTTC,CASSLDRAGEQYF,TRBJ2-7,.,TRBV5-6,few
TGTGCCAGCAGTATGACGGACTCTAGAACAGATACGCAGTATTTT,CASSMTDSRTDTQYF,TRBJ2-3,.,TRBV27,.
TGTGCCAGCACCGAAGGAGGGAGGCCAGATACGCAGTATTTT,CASTEGGRPDTQYF,TRBJ2-3,.,TRBV12-3/TRBV12-4,many
TGCGCCAGCAGCCAAGTCGGACTAGCGGGGTTCTACAATGAGCAGTTCTTC,CASSQVGLAGFYNEQFF,TRBJ2-1,TRBD2,TRBV4-1,few
TGTGCCAGCAGCCCTCTCCGGGAGGGTAGTTACGAGCAGTACTTC,CASSPLREGSYEQYF,TRBJ2-7,TRBD2,TRBV6-2/TRBV6-3,.
TGTGCCAGCAGTCAGCGGGGGCCTGAAGAGACCCAGTACTTC,CASSQRGPEETQYF,TRBJ2-5,TRBD2,TRBV11-2,few
TGTGCCACCCGCCGTGGGGGGAACACCGGGGAGCTGTTTTTT,CATRRGGNTGELFF,TRBJ2-2,.,TRBV7-8,few
TGTGCCAGCAGCCCGAGAAGATGGAATACGCAGTATTTT,CASSPRRWNTQYF,TRBJ2-3,.,TRBV3-1,few
TGTGCCAGCAGCCGGACATTAGGGGGAACAGATACGCAGTATTTT,CASSRTLGGTDTQYF,TRBJ2-3,.,TRBV7-9,few
TGTGCCAGCAGCCTCGTCACCTCTGCCCAAGCTTTCTTT,CASSLVTSAQAFF,TRBJ1-1,.,TRBV7-8,.
TGTGCCAGCAGGGAGTTTAGCAATCAGCCCCAGCATTTT,CASREFSNQPQHF,TRBJ1-5,.,TRBV2,few
TGTGCCAGCAGCAAGGGACAGATCAACACTGAAGCTTTCTTT,CASSKGQINTEAFF,TRBJ1-1,TRBD1,TRBV7-9,.
TGCAGTGCTAGAGATATCGGGCGTGGCGGAACCGGGGAGCTGTTTTTT,CSARDIGRGGTGELFF,TRBJ2-2,.,TRBV20-1,few
TGCGCCAGCACCGAAGACAGCATCTACGAGCAGTACTTC,CASTEDSIYEQYF,TRBJ2-7,.,TRBV5-1,.
TGTGCCAGCTTTGGAGAGGACACTGAAGCTTTCTTT,CASFGEDTEAFF,TRBJ1-1,.,TRBV2,.
TGTGCCAGCAGCCGAGGACTAGCGGGGGCTTGGTCCAATGAGCAGTTCTTC,CASSRGLAGAWSNEQFF,TRBJ2-1,TRBD2,TRBV11-2,.
TGTGCCAGCAGCTTGGCCGAGGCAATCACTGAAGCTTTCTTT,CASSLAEAITEAFF,TRBJ1-1,.,TRBV5-6,few
TGCGCCAGCAGCCCGGACAGTCTCTCTGGAAACACCATATATTTT,CASSPDSLSGNTIYF,TRBJ1-3,.,TRBV5-1,few
TGTGCCAGCAGCTTCGAGGGGCCCTATTATGGCTACACCTTC,CASSFEGPYYGYTF,TRBJ1-2,.,TRBV7-9,few
TGCAGTGCTAAGGCAGTTGGCCAGTTCTTC,CSAKAVGQFF,TRBJ2-1,.,TRBV20-1,.
TGCAGTGCTAGCCCGACAGTTTCCCGATCTTCACCCCTCCACTTT,CSASPTVSRSSPLHF,TRBJ1-6,.,TRBV20-1,.
TGTGCCAGCAGGATCAGCGGGGGTTCAGATACGCAGTATTTT,CASRISGGSDTQYF,TRBJ2-3,TRBD2,TRBV6-5,.
TGCGCCAGCAGCTTGGTCTCCCCTGAGAGGGAGACCCAGTACTTC,CASSLVSPERETQYF,TRBJ2-5,.,TRBV5-1,.
TGTGCCAGCAGTTTCAGGCGTCAAGGCCTCAGCTCCTACGAGCAGTACTTC,CASSFRRQGLSSYEQYF,TRBJ2-7,.,TRBV27,.
TGTGCCATTAGTCCGGGACTAATGAGCACAGATACGCAGTATTTT,CAISPGLMSTDTQYF,TRBJ2-3,TRBD2,TRBV10-3,few
TGTGCCAGCAGCTCGACGCCGAACACTGAAGCTTTCTTT,CASSSTPNTEAFF,TRBJ1-1,.,TRBV7-2,many
TGTGCCATCAGTGAGGAAGGCGCAGGAACTTATGGCTACACCTTC,CAISEEGAGTYGYTF,TRBJ1-2,.,TRBV10-3,.
TGCAGCGTTGAAGGGGATCAATACGAGCAGTACTTC,CSVEGDQYEQYF,TRBJ2-7,.,TRBV29-1,.
TGTGCCAGCAGCTCGTCCGGACAGCCAGAAAACTATGGCTACACCTTC,CASSSSGQPENYGYTF,TRBJ1-2,.,TRBV5-4,few
TGTGCCTGGAGGGGGCCACGGACAGGTCGAGAGACCCAGTACTTC,CAWRGPRTGRETQYF,TRBJ2-5,TRBD1,TRBV30,few
TGTGCCAGCAGCCTCCAAATGGGGTCCCTGAACACTGAAGCTTTCTTT,CASSLQMGSLNTEAFF,TRBJ1-1,.,TRBV7-2,once
TGTGCCAGCAGACAGGGGGGGACAGAGACCCAGTACTTC,CASRQGGTETQYF,TRBJ2-5,.,TRBV12-3/TRBV12-4,few
TGTGCTAGTGGTGACGACAGGGATCAGTTCTTC,CASGDDRDQFF,TRBJ2-1,TRBD1,TRBV12-5,.
TGTGCCAGCACGAGAGGGACGATTTCCGCGGATACGCAGTATTTT,CASTRGTISADTQYF,TRBJ2-3,.,TRBV2,few
TGTGCCAGCAACCTTAGCGGGGAGGGAGAGACCCAGTACTTC,CASNLSGEGETQYF,TRBJ2-5,TRBD2,TRBV7-8,few
TGCGCCAGCAGTGAGTCAGGACTAGCGTTTACCTACGAGCAGTACTTC,CASSESGLAFTYEQYF,TRBJ2-7,TRBD2,TRBV10-2,once
TGTGCCAGCAGACGGCAGGGGGCGCAGGGCGGGGAGCTGTTTTTT,CASRRQGAQGGELFF,TRBJ2-2,TRBD1,TRBV4-2,.